This T cell receptor beta chain emerged from a study of T-cell memory formation after mild COVID-19. V was pared by 3 bases and J by 8 bases, with 11 bases of the junction left unmatched. The length of the CDR3 is 16 residues. Germline assignment: CDR1 LNHNV and CDR2 YYDKDF (reference sequence). MiXCR, applied by TCRdb to the 5' RACE reads, yields one record per CDR3 protein. Among 580,000 or so distinct CDR3 sequences listed, 17% were seen once. The chain employs TRBV15 and TRBJ2-1, with TRBD2 matching 9 bases. Sequenced material: PBMCs or a T cell subset sorted from them (not recorded which). This clonotype was obtained from an adult woman who had mild COVID-19 (a few samples of this study predate the infection). Cell type and time point are not known. The CDR3 bases are TGTGCCACCAGCAGGGAAGCGGGGGGCCCCTTGTATGAGCAGTTCTTC. Its translation is CATSREAGGPLYEQFF.